This section outlines one TCR beta chain sequence together with its context. This sample was included in a study of human T cells and chemical hapten exposure. TCRdb passed the RACE reads through MiXCR, listing each CDR3 protein once. This table holds approximately 80,000 distinct CDR3 sequences, roughly 13% found once. Time point in this sample: patch test 3, about 24 weeks after DPC sensitization. Treatment reported: therapeutic diphenylcyclopropenone sensitization with weekly scalp DPC. V lost 4 bases to trimming and J lost 4 bases; unmatched junction nucleotides: 5. This CDR3 comprises 14 residues. The germline V gene encodes CDR1 SQVTM and CDR2 ANQGSEA.

This TCR was recovered from a woman aged 50 to 60 with alopecia areata. Some clones in this sample may be carry-over from other donors' samples. The material sequenced was whole blood, taken in connection with sensitization to the hapten diphenylcyclopropenone (DPC). J is TRBJ2-2 and V is TRBV29-1; 8 bases match TRBD2. This chain's CDR3 is CSVVRAGVTGELFF. In DNA form, the CDR3 reads TGCAGCGTTGTGCGAGCGGGAGTCACCGGGGAGCTGTTTTTT.